One and the same sample provided the 18 T cell receptor beta chains below, sequenced in a study of early T cells in non-severe SARS-CoV-2 infection. TCRdb independently ran MiXCR on the 5' RACE reads; one entry per CDR3 protein. The sample lists fewer than 35,000 distinct CDR3 sequences, 5.5% to 8% occurring once. Material for sequencing was whole blood. These receptors all stem from an adult who was a healthcare worker with PCR-confirmed SARS-CoV-2 infection or an uninfected control (not recorded which).

The CDR3 reads CASSGFVPGYGYTF. The CDR3 DNA is TGTGCCAGCAGTGGTTTCGTCCCTGGGTATGGCTACACCTTC. This chain connects TRBV6-1 to TRBJ1-2; D call uncertain. This CDR3 region has 14 residues. Germline V gene sequence: CDR1 MNHNS, CDR2 SASEGT. Deletions cut 4 bases from V and 5 bases from J, with 14 bases between.

There are many counts of this clonotype. The CDR3 protein is CSVARQTSGFGNEQFF. CDR3 nucleotide sequence: TGCAGCGTTGCTCGGCAGACTAGCGGGTTCGGCAATGAGCAGTTCTTC. This chain uses TRBV29-1 with TRBJ2-1; 10 bases agree with TRBD2. The germline V gene encodes CDR1 SQVTM and CDR2 ANQGSEA. The J segment lost 6 bases and the V segment lost 4 bases, leaving 12 bases of the junction unmatched. This CDR3 region has 16 residues.

At least ten counts were recorded for this clonotype. V and J are TRBV7-8 and TRBJ2-2; D may correspond to TRBD1 or TRBD2 (5 bases each). V was shortened by 6 bases and J by 1 base, with 12 bases between the two germline ends. Germline loops: CDR1 SGHVS, CDR2 FQNEAQ. This CDR3 is 15 amino acids long. The CDR3: CASRVGTQNTGELFF. The CDR3 bases are TGTGCCAGCAGGGTCGGGACCCAGAACACCGGGGAGCTGTTTTTT.

In its sample, this clonotype was seen many times. The V call is TRBV10-2, the J call TRBJ1-5; 7 nucleotides line up with TRBD1. Germline values: CDR1 WSHSY, CDR2 SAAADI. The ends lost 4 bases at V and 3 bases at J; junction bases unmatched: 3. The length of the CDR3 is 14 residues. The DNA of the CDR3 is TGCGCCAGCAGTGGACAGGGTTACAATCAGCCCCAGCATTTT. Residues: CASSGQGYNQPQHF.

This rearrangement joins TRBV20-1 to TRBJ2-3; the D is unclear. V lost 3 bases, J lost 2 bases, and 6 bases lay in between. The CDR3 is 12 residues long. The germline V gene encodes CDR1 DFQATT and CDR2 SNEGSKA (reference sequence). CDR3: CSASGFTDTQYF. CDR3 bases: TGCAGTGCTAGCGGCTTCACAGATACGCAGTATTTT.

Judged by abundance, this clonotype is medium-sized. The rearrangement joins TRBV4-1 to TRBJ2-7, with TRBD2 matching over 9 bases. The CDR3 loop spans 18 amino acids. CDR1 MGHRA and CDR2 YSYEKL come from the germline V gene. Germline trimming cut 2 bases from V and 7 bases from J; bases unmatched to any gene: 18. For the CDR3, the DNA is TGCGCCAGCAGCCAACGTTTAATGTATAGCGGGAGTTCGGGAGAGCAGTACTTC. It codes for CASSQRLMYSGSSGEQYF.

CDR3 bases: TGCAGTGCCCAGAGCGGGATTGGGGAGACCCAGTACTTC. Residues: CSAQSGIGETQYF. V gene TRBV20-1 combines with J gene TRBJ2-5; 7 bases align to TRBD2. The CDR3 runs to 13 residues. Germline trimming cut 6 bases from V and 5 bases from J; bases unmatched to any gene: 9. Germline loops: CDR1 DFQATT, CDR2 SNEGSKA (reference sequence).

This clonotype appeared many times. V is TRBV18 and J is TRBJ2-7, with D possibly matching TRBD1 (6 bases). V lost 3 bases, J lost 0 bases, and 12 bases lay in between. Germline-derived CDR1 and CDR2 are KGHSH and LQKENI. CDR3 size: 15 residues. In DNA, the CDR3 is TGTGCCAGCTCACCGATAACAGGGATCTCCTACGAGCAGTACTTC. Residues: CASSPITGISYEQYF. The full variable domain, with the rest looked up from reference TRBV18 and TRBJ2-7, is NAGVMQNPRHLVRRRGQEARLRCSPMKGHSHVYWYRQLPEEGLKFMVYLQKENIIDESGMPKERFSAEFPKEGPSILRIQQVVRGDSAAYFCASSPITGISYEQYFGPGTRLTVT.

This clonotype was counted ten times or more. The chain joins TRBV3-1 to TRBJ2-7; TRBD1 is a possible D gene (5 bases). Deletions cut 1 base from V and 2 bases from J, with 15 bases between. The germline CDR1 and CDR2 sequences are LGHDT and YNNKEL (reference sequence). This CDR3 has 16 residues. The CDR3 region has the DNA TGTGCCAGCAGCCAAGGTACCGACAGTGGGGCCTACGAGCAGTACTTC. Translated: CASSQGTDSGAYEQYF.

This clonotype was found many times. The chain recombines TRBV20-1 with TRBJ2-1; 10 bases match TRBD2. Looked up from germline, CDR1 is DFQATT and CDR2 is SNEGSKA (reference sequence). The V segment lost 1 base and the J segment 6 bases; nucleotides outside the gene matches: 9. This CDR3 region has 16 residues. Here the CDR3 DNA reads TGCAGTGCTAGAGCGGCTAGCGGGAGTCTGGTCAATGAGCAGTTCTTC. Residues: CSARAASGSLVNEQFF.

The gene calls are TRBV12-3 or TRBV12-4 and TRBJ2-1; D might be TRBD1 (7 bases). V lost 6 bases, J lost 3 bases, and 12 bases lay in between. The CDR3 is 14 residues long. The CDR3 DNA reads as TGTGCCAGCAGGTCGCGGGACAGCTACAATGAGCAGTTCTTC. It codes for CASRSRDSYNEQFF.

This clonotype was counted many times. V and J are TRBV20-1 and TRBJ1-5, with D perhaps matching TRBD1 (6 bases). The V end lost 1 base, the J end lost 7 bases, and 11 bases lay between the germline ends. The length of the CDR3 is 13 residues. CDR1 is DFQATT and CDR2 is SNEGSKA in the germline V gene (reference sequence). CDR3 sequence reads: CSARGFGGQPQHF. CDR3 nucleotide sequence: TGCAGTGCTAGAGGTTTTGGGGGCCAGCCCCAGCATTTT.

This clonotype has at least ten counts. The chain carries TRBV20-1 and TRBJ2-1; 11 bases fit TRBD2. There are 16 residues in the CDR3. The V and J ends lost 2 bases and 8 bases, in that order; junction bases with no gene match: 11. Germline V gene sequence: CDR1 DFQATT, CDR2 SNEGSKA (reference sequence). The CDR3 reads CSARRASGRFRYEQFF. For the CDR3, the DNA is TGCAGTGCTAGAAGGGCTAGCGGGAGGTTTAGGTATGAGCAGTTCTTC.

The genes are TRBV6-2 or TRBV6-3 and TRBJ1-3, with D uncertain. The CDR3 is 13 amino acids. CDR1 is MNHEY and CDR2 is SVGEGT in the germline V gene. Trimming left V 4 bases short and J 6 bases short, with 10 bases between. For the CDR3, the DNA is TGTGCCAGCAGTTTATTGGAGGAAAACACCATATATTTT. Protein product: CASSLLEENTIYF.

This clonotype was seen repeatedly, ten times or more. The gene calls are TRBV28 and TRBJ1-1; D is unresolved. Trimming removed 6 bases at V and 3 bases at J, with 20 bases between. Germline lookup yields CDR1 MDHEN and CDR2 SYDVKM. The CDR3 contains 16 residues. The CDR3 nucleotides are TGTGCCAGCAGGTCGGGTGCGGCGGGTCAGGACACTGAAGCTTTCTTT. As protein: CASRSGAAGQDTEAFF.

This clonotype has at least ten counts. The chain combines TRBV29-1 with TRBJ2-5; 8 bases align to TRBD1. CDR1 and CDR2 (germline): SQVTM, ANQGSEA. This CDR3 contains 12 residues. V lost 7 bases, J lost 5 bases, and 6 bases stayed unmatched. The CDR3 bases are TGCAGCGGGACGGACAGGGTGGAGACCCAGTACTTC. Amino acid sequence: CSGTDRVETQYF.

This clonotype was observed at least ten times. CDR3 sequence reads: CATSRDPGQPDTQYF. In nucleotides, the CDR3 is TGTGCCACCAGCAGAGACCCAGGACAGCCAGATACGCAGTATTTT. The chain recombines TRBV15 with TRBJ2-3, with a weak D call TRBD1 (6 bases). The CDR3 length is 15 residues. Germline V lookup: CDR1 LNHNV, CDR2 YYDKDF (reference sequence). V lost 0 bases to trimming and J lost 4 bases, with 11 bases between them.

This clonotype was counted at least ten times. V and J are TRBV18 and TRBJ2-7; TRBD1 might be the D (6 bases). There are 13 residues in the CDR3. The V gene's germline CDR1 is KGHSH and CDR2 LQKENI. Trimming cost V 6 bases and J 1 base, with 10 bases left between them. The chain's CDR3 is CASSHGQSYEQYF. CDR3 DNA sequence: TGTGCCAGCTCGCACGGACAGTCCTACGAGCAGTACTTC.